This TCR beta chain is drawn from a study of CD8 T cells in Susac syndrome. General study results and limits: The authors acknowledged that the study's TCR sequencing and HLA analysis involved relatively few individuals.

Sequencing of TCR beta was undertaken in CD8+ and CD4+ T cells derived from blood. The multiple sclerosis controls were treatment-naive patients, and their relapsing-remitting disease was stable or active. RNA, at roughly 0.45 to 1 ug, was reverse transcribed with random hexamers. TCRdb ran MiXCR on the immunoSEQ multiplex PCR reads and lists one entry per CDR3 protein. This repertoire shows over 130,000 distinct CDR3 sequences, 85% to 95% found once; its top ten account for over 0.1%. This CDR3 is 14 amino acids long. Trimming took 1 base from V and 3 from J, leaving 9 bases between them. CDR1 is MDHEN and CDR2 is SYDVKM in the germline V gene. On this clonotype itself: Antigen: not known.

The sequencing sample was made of CD4+ T cells from PBMCs. The source of this sequence is a human donor with multiple sclerosis. V and J are TRBV28 and TRBJ1-1, with unresolved D. CDR3 sequence (DNA): TGTGCCAGCAGTTTATCCGTGAGGCACACTGAAGCTTTCTTT. This translates into CASSLSVRHTEAFF.